The 19 T cell receptor beta chains in this list originate from one sample, sequenced in a study of blood T cell repertoires in COVID-19. Assay used: immunoSEQ multiplex PCR; TCRdb lists only in-frame clones, some missing. Among about 190,000 clones listed, 75% to 90% were seen once. Sample: peripheral blood. The receptors shown here come from a man aged 35 to 55 with acute or convalescent COVID-19.

The J gene is TRBJ1-6, the V gene TRBV10-3; D might be TRBD1 (6 bases). The V and J ends lost 7 bases and 8 bases respectively, with 15 bases between them. The CDR3 has 14 residues. CDR1 and CDR2 (germline): ENHRY, SYGVKD. The CDR3 coding sequence is TGTGCCATCACCCCTGGGGGGGCCGATTCACCCCTCCACTTT. Residues: CAITPGGADSPLHF.

This clone occurred a few times. In this CDR3 the conserved last residue, phenylalanine or tryptophan, is missing, so a read error is likely. The DNA is left out, because the CDR3 cannot be placed on it with certainty; the CDR3 is given as TCRdb lists it. V is TRBV19 and J is TRBJ1-1; the table's D gene call, TRBD1, was not cross checked with the DNA. The CDR3 contains 11 residues when both ends are counted. Germline V gives CDR1 LNHDA, CDR2 SQIVND (reference sequence). The CDR3 loop is CASTGTGSLFV.

The chain joins TRBV14 to TRBJ1-2; D is possibly TRBD1 (6 bases). V lost 0 bases and J lost 7, with 12 bases in between. CDR1 and CDR2 from the germline V gene are SGHDN and FVKESK. The CDR3 covers 14 residues. DNA of the CDR3: TGTGCCAGCAGCCAAGACTGGGGGGGCTCTGGCTACACCTTC. Protein product: CASSQDWGGSGYTF. Drawing the rest from reference TRBV14 and TRBJ1-2, the complete variable domain is EAGVTQFPSHSVIEKGQTVTLRCDPISGHDNLYWYRRVMGKEIKFLLHFVKESKQDESGMPNNRFLAERTGGTYSTLKVQPAELEDSGVYFCASSQDWGGSGYTFGSGTRLTVV.

The chain has TRBV7-8 and TRBJ2-1, with a possible D match to TRBD1 (6 bases). V gave up 1 base and J gave up 2 bases, with 12 bases separating them. The CDR3 contains 16 residues. Germline values: CDR1 SGHVS, CDR2 FQNEAQ. The CDR3 region is CASSLEGHVAYNEQFF. The CDR3 DNA follows: TGTGCCAGCAGCTTAGAGGGACACGTAGCCTACAATGAGCAGTTCTTC.

This chain connects TRBV7-6 to TRBJ2-7, with D perhaps TRBD2 (5 bases). This CDR3 has 13 amino acids. V was trimmed by 2 bases and J by 1 base, leaving 6 bases between them. Per germline, CDR1 SGHVS and CDR2 FNYEAQ. CDR3 in amino acids: CASSLQRSYEQYF. In DNA, the CDR3 is TGTGCCAGCAGCTTACAGCGGTCCTACGAGCAGTACTTC.

Comment on this clone: This sample includes further DNA sequences coding for the same CDR3. The chain carries TRBV30 and TRBJ1-3; a weak D match, TRBD1 (5 bases). This CDR3 is built from 15 residues. Germline assignment: CDR1 GTSNPN and CDR2 SVGIG (reference sequence). The V gene lost 3 bases and the J gene lost 0 bases, with 12 bases spanning the gap. The CDR3 bases are TGTGCCTGGAGCCGGGACTCCGGCTCTGGAAACACCATATATTTT. Translated, it gives CAWSRDSGSGNTIYF.

The chain recombines TRBV7-8 with TRBJ2-7; D is unresolved. CDR3 size: 13 residues. Germline V lookup: CDR1 SGHVS, CDR2 FQNEAQ. V was clipped by 5 bases and J by 4 bases, with 12 bases between them. In nucleotides, the CDR3 is TGTGCCAGCAGCCGACGTCAGACATACGAGCAGTACTTC. Amino acid sequence: CASSRRQTYEQYF.

The chain couples TRBV30 to TRBJ2-7; possible D gene TRBD2, 6 bases. Germline V gene data show CDR1 as GTSNPN and CDR2 as SVGIG (reference sequence). Trimming removed 3 bases at V and 3 bases at J, with 15 bases between. The CDR3 sequence is 14 residues long. DNA of the CDR3: TGTGCCTGGAGCCGGGGAGGACCCTTCTACGAGCAGTACTTC. Protein product: CAWSRGGPFYEQYF.

The V call is TRBV5-5, the J call TRBJ2-6; TRBD1 aligns across 7 bases. Germline trimming cut 4 bases from V and 0 bases from J; bases unmatched to any gene: 4. CDR3 size: 16 residues. Germline V gene data show CDR1 as SGHKS and CDR2 as YYEKEE (reference sequence). CDR3 DNA: TGTGCCAGCAGCCCGACAGGGTCCTCTGGGGCCAACGTCCTGACTTTC. Translated, it gives CASSPTGSSGANVLTF.

CDR3 residues: CSVDRGFGYTF. CDR3 nucleotide sequence: TGCAGCGTGGACAGGGGTTTCGGCTACACCTTC. This rearrangement joins TRBV29-1 to TRBJ1-2; 9 nucleotides agree with TRBD1. This CDR3 region has 11 residues. The V gene end was trimmed by 6 bases and the J gene end by 8 bases; junction bases not matched to a gene: 4. Germline V CDR1 and CDR2: SQVTM, ANQGSEA.

This chain connects TRBV4-3 to TRBJ1-6, with D perhaps matching TRBD1 (6 bases). Germline-derived CDR1 and CDR2 are LGHNA and YSLEER. The V gene lost 2 bases and the J gene lost 13 bases, with 15 bases spanning the gap. CDR3 size: 14 residues. CDR3 sequence (DNA): TGCGCCAGCAGCCAAACGTCCCGGGACACCCCCCTCCACTTT. Its translation is CASSQTSRDTPLHF.

V usage is TRBV10-3 and J usage is TRBJ1-1, with D maybe TRBD1 (5 bases). CDR1 is ENHRY and CDR2 is SYGVKD in the germline V gene. There are 13 residues in the CDR3. Trimming shortened V by 4 bases and J by 0 bases, and 6 bases separated the two germline ends. The CDR3 region is CAISVGVNTEAFF. The CDR3 bases are TGTGCCATCAGTGTAGGGGTGAACACTGAAGCTTTCTTT.

The CDR3 region has the DNA TGTGCCAGCAGTTTAGGGGCCCACTACGAGCAGTACTTC. Amino acid sequence: CASSLGAHYEQYF. V and J are TRBV27 and TRBJ2-7, with D possibly TRBD1 on 5 matching bases. Trimming pared 2 bases from V and 3 bases from J, leaving 8 bases between. This CDR3 spans 13 amino acids. Germline V gene data show CDR1 as MNHEY and CDR2 as SMNVEV (reference sequence).

The chain couples TRBV6-5 to TRBJ2-1; TRBD1 matches at 9 bases. Trimming cost V 8 bases and J 5 bases; bases outside gene matches: 10. The CDR3 spans 15 residues. CDR1 is MNHEY and CDR2 is SVGAGI in the germline V gene. Here the CDR3 reads CASGSDRGNNNEQFF. The CDR3, as DNA: TGTGCCAGCGGCAGCGACAGGGGGAACAACAATGAGCAGTTCTTC.

The V and J genes are TRBV6-5 and TRBJ2-3; 11 nucleotides match TRBD2. J was trimmed by 2 bases and V by 6 bases; bases with no gene match: 4. The CDR3 is made up of 15 amino acids. Germline V CDR1 and CDR2: MNHEY, SVGAGI. CDR3 nucleotides: TGTGCCAGCAGGCCACTAGCGGGGGTCACAGATACGCAGTATTTT. It translates to CASRPLAGVTDTQYF.

The rearrangement links TRBV6-5 to TRBJ2-7; D remains ambiguous. The germline V and J ends were trimmed by 0 bases and 5 bases, with 11 bases remaining between them. Germline assignment: CDR1 MNHEY and CDR2 SVGAGI. CDR3 length: 14 amino acids. The CDR3 nucleotides read TGTGCCAGCAGTTACTCGGCCAGGAACAACGAGCAGTACTTC. Its protein product is CASSYSARNNEQYF.

The gene calls are TRBV7-9 and TRBJ1-4, with TRBD1 matching 9 bases. V lost 5 bases, J lost 8 bases, and 6 bases stayed unmatched. The CDR3 covers 14 residues. Germline CDR1 and CDR2: SEHNR and FQNEAQ (reference sequence). The CDR3 is CASSPGQGSEKLFF. The DNA of the CDR3 is TGTGCCAGCAGCCCGGGACAGGGAAGCGAAAAACTGTTTTTT. The whole variable domain, filled in from reference TRBV7-9 and TRBJ1-4, reads DTGVSQNPRHKITKRGQNVTFRCDPISEHNRLYWYRQTLGQGPEFLTYFQNEAQLEKSRLLSDRFSAERPKGSFSTLEIQRTEQGDSAMYLCASSPGQGSEKLFFGSGTQLSVL.

V is TRBV3-1 (or the pseudogene TRBV3-2) and J is TRBJ2-7, with a weak D call TRBD1 (8 bases). The V end was cut by 5 bases, the J end by 2 bases, with 19 bases between. This CDR3 contains 16 residues. The germline CDR1 and CDR2 sequences are LGHDT and YNNKEL (reference sequence). The CDR3 sequence: CASSGLGQGIPYEQYF. The CDR3 DNA sequence: TGTGCCAGCAGCGGACTAGGACAGGGTATACCCTACGAGCAGTACTTC.

This chain joins TRBV27 and TRBJ1-5; weak D call: TRBD1 (5 bases). CDR1 is MNHEY, CDR2 SMNVEV, per germline (reference sequence). Trimming pared 3 bases from V and 7 bases from J, leaving 16 bases between. This CDR3 is built from 15 residues. CDR3 region: CASSFVGGWGQPQHF. Here the CDR3 DNA reads TGTGCCAGCAGTTTTGTTGGGGGGTGGGGCCAGCCCCAGCATTTT.